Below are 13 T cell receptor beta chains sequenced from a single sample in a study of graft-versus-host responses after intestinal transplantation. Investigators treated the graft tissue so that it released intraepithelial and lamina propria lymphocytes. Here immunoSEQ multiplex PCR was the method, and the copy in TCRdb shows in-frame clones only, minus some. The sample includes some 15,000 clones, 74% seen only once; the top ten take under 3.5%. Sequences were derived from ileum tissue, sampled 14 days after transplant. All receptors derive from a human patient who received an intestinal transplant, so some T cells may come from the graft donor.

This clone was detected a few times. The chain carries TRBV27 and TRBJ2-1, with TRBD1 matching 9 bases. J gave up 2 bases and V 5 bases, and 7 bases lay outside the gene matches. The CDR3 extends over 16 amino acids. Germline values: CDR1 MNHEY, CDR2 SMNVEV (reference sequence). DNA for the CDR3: TGTGCCAGCAGTGCGGGGACAGGGAGCCCCTACAATGAGCAGTTCTTC. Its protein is CASSAGTGSPYNEQFF.

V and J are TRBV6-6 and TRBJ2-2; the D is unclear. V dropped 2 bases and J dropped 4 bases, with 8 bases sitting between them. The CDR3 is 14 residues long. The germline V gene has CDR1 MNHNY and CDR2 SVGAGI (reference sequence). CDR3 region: CASSYGARTGELFF. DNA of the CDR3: TGTGCCAGCAGTTACGGAGCGCGCACCGGGGAGCTGTTTTTT.

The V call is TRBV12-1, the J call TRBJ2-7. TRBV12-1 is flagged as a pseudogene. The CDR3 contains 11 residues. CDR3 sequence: CASSPSHEQYF. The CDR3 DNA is TGTGCCAGCAGCCCCTCGCACGAGCAGTACTTC.

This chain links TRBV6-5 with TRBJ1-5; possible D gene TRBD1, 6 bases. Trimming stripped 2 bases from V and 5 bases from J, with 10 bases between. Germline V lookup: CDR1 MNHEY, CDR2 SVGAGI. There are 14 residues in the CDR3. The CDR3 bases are TGTGCCAGCAGTTACCAGGGGAGGGATCAGCCCCAGCATTTT. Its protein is CASSYQGRDQPQHF.

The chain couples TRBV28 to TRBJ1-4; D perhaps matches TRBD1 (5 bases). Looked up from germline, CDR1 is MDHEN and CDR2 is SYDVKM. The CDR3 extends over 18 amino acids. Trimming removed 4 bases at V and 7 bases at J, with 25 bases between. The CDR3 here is CASSSADGLGVRGEKLFF. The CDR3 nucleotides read TGTGCCAGCAGTTCTGCAGACGGGTTAGGGGTAAGGGGTGAAAAACTGTTTTTT.

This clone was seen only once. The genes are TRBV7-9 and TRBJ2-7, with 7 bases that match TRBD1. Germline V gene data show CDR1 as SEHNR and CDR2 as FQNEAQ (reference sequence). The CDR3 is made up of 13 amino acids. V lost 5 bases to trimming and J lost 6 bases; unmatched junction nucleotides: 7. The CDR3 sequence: CASSRTTGAEQYF. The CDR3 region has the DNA TGTGCCAGCAGCCGAACTACAGGGGCCGAGCAGTACTTC.

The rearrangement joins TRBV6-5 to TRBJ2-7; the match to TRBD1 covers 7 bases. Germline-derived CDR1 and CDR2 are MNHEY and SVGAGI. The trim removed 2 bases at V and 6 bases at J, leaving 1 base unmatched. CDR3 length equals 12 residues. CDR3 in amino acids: CASSYRGREQYF. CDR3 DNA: TGTGCCAGCAGTTACAGGGGGCGCGAGCAGTACTTC.

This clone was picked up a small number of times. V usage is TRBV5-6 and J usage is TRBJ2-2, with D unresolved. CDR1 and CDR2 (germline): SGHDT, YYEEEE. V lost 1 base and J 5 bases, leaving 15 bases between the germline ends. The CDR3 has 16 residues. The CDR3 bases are TGTGCCAGCAGCTTGAGTGTTATCTTGGTGACCGGGGAGCTGTTTTTT. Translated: CASSLSVILVTGELFF.

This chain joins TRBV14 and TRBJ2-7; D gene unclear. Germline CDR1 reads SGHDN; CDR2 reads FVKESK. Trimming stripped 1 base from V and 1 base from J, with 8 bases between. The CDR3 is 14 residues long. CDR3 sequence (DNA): TGTGCCAGCAGCCAAGCACTGTTATCCTACGAGCAGTACTTC. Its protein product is CASSQALLSYEQYF.

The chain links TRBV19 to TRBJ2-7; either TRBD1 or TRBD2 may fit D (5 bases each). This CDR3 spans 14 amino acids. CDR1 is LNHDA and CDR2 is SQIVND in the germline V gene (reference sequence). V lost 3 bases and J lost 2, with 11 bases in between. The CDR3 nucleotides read TGTGCCAGTAGTATTGGCTGGGGGACCTACGAGCAGTACTTC. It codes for CASSIGWGTYEQYF.

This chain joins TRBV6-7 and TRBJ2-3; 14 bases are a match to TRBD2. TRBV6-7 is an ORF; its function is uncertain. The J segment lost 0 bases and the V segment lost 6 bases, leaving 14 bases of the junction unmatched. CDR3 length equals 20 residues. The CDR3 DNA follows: TGTGCCAGCAGCTATCCAGCCGGGACTAGCGGGGGCTCGAGCACAGATACGCAGTATTTT. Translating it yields CASSYPAGTSGGSSTDTQYF.

CDR3 region: CASSRYREFGTGNTIYF. The CDR3 nucleotides are TGTGCCAGCAGCCGATACCGCGAGTTTGGTACTGGAAACACCATATATTTT. This sequence joins TRBV5-4 and TRBJ1-3; D gene uncertain. The CDR3 has 17 amino acids. Trimming cost V 4 bases and J 2 bases, with 19 bases left between them. CDR1 is SGHNT and CDR2 is YYREEE in the germline V gene (reference sequence).

The CDR3 sequence: CASSPGGGGWYEQYF. CDR3 nucleotides: TGTGCCAGCAGCCCCGGAGGAGGGGGATGGTACGAGCAGTACTTC. The chain employs TRBV9 and TRBJ2-7; tentatively, D is TRBD1 or TRBD2 (6 bases each). CDR1 SGDLS and CDR2 YYNGEE come from the germline V gene. The germline V and J ends were trimmed by 4 bases and 4 bases, with 18 bases remaining between them. The CDR3 consists of 15 residues.